This TCR beta chain is drawn from a study of T cell responses to AZD1222 COVID-19 vaccine. Whole-study results and caveats: Breadth and depth of Spike-specific TCRs rose after two AZD1222 doses. As reported, nearly half of all spike-specific TCRs target variant regions that are unmutated. Most donors were white British and more were female, and clonal diversity was possibly underestimated.

Both about-4-week and about-12-week second-dose recipients were combined. Sequenced by immunoSEQ multiplex PCR; TCRdb stores in-frame clones only, minus some. The sample lists 130,000 to 150,000 clones, approximately 89% occurring once. CDR3 length: 16 amino acids. The V segment lost 4 bases and the J segment 3 bases; nucleotides outside the gene matches: 12. CDR1 and CDR2 from the germline V gene are GTSNPN and SVGIG (reference sequence). A remark on this clone: Antigen unknown.

The clonotype comes from an adult who received the AZD1222 COVID-19 vaccine. The material sequenced was peripheral blood, taken 28 days after the second AZD1222 dose. The chain combines TRBV30 with TRBJ2-7, with TRBD2 matching 10 bases. The CDR3 DNA reads TGTGCCTGGACCATTAAATCGCTAGCGGGGGTCTACGAGCAGTACTTC. Its translation is CAWTIKSLAGVYEQYF.